This T cell receptor beta chain was sequenced during a study of T cells in Graves' hyperthyroidism and ophthalmopathy. The V end lost 3 bases, the J end lost 0 bases, and 8 bases lay between the germline ends. This CDR3 comprises 14 residues. RNA transcripts provided the source from which TCR beta CDR3 regions were amplified. First-round RT-PCR of the TCR CDR3 relied on the HTBI primer set. TCRdb processed the multiplex PCR reads anew with MiXCR; each CDR3 protein has one entry. The sample yields 380,000 or so distinct CDR3 sequences, about 14% seen once. This clonotype was seen repeatedly, ten times or more.

This TCR was recovered from a man aged 30-40 years with Graves' hyperthyroidism that later progressed to Graves' ophthalmopathy. V is TRBV12-3 or TRBV12-4 and J is TRBJ1-1; the D is unclear. Source material: blood. The chain's CDR3 is CASSFSGLNTEAFF. The CDR3 DNA is TGTGCCAGCAGTTTCTCGGGGTTGAACACTGAAGCTTTCTTT.